Given below is one TCR beta chain in context. The target antigen is unknown. This entry comes from a study of identical twins. Study findings and constraints: The study reached conclusions through statistical analysis that was cross-sectional, not following the same donors. Reduced insertions were recorded for abundant cord blood beta clonotypes, with no such pattern in memory repertoires.

TCRdb used MiXCR to reprocess the 5' RACE reads, holding one entry per CDR3 protein. In the table there are 600,000 to 700,000 distinct CDR3 sequences, 21% of which are singletons. This sample was shared with a second study, whose subject was T cells expressing NK-cell markers. That study reports: The study found dominant NKG2C+ clonotypes at roughly 1.0-7.0% of CD8+ T cells in about six donors. There were several donors in whom these clonotypes also led the CD3+CD56-NKG2C+ fraction.

The clonotype originates from a woman between 18 and 30 years old in good health. The sample comprised PBMCs.

CDR3 in DNA: TGTGCCAGCAGCCAGCGGACTAGATTATCGGATGAGCAGTTCTTC. Its translation is CASSQRTRLSDEQFF. The chain combines TRBV9 with TRBJ2-1; 7 bases fit TRBD2. Germline V lookup: CDR1 SGDLS, CDR2 YYNGEE. This CDR3 comprises 15 residues. J gave up 8 bases and V 4 bases, and 12 bases lay outside the gene matches.